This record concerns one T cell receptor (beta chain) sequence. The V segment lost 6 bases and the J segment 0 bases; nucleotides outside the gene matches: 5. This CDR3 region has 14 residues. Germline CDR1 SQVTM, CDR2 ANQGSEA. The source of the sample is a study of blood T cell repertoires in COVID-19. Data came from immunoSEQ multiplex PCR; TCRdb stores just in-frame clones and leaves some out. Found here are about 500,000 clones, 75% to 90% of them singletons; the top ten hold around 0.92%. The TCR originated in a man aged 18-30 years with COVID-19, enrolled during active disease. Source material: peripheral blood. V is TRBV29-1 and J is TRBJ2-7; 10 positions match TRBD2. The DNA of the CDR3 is TGCAGCGTCACAGCGGGGGGGCTCTCCTACGAGCAGTACTTC. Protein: CSVTAGGLSYEQYF.